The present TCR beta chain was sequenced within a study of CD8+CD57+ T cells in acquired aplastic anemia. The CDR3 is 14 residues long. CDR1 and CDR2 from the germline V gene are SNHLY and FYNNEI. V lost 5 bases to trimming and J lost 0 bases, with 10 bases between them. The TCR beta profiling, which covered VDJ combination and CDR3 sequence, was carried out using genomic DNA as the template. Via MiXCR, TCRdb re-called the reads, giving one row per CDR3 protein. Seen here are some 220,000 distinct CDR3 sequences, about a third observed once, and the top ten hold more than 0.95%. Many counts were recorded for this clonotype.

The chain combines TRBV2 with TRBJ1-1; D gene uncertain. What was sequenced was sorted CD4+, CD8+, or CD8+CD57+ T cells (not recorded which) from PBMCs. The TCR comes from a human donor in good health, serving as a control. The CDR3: CASSSGPVNTEAFF. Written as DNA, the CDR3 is TGTGCCAGCAGTTCCGGGCCGGTGAACACTGAAGCTTTCTTT.